These T cell receptor beta chains were read from a single sample in a study of CXCR3-negative and CXCR3-positive naive CD8 T cells. TCRdb re-called the 5' RACE reads; every CDR3 protein appears as one record, without DNA. The repertoire table contains approximately 100,000 distinct CDR3 sequences. The sequenced sample was naive CXCR3+ CD8+ T cells from blood. The receptors here all came from a human donor in good health. Some clones in this sample may be carry-over from other donors' samples. Both conserved end residues are part of each CDR3.

j_call: TRBJ2-7; v_call: TRBV7-6; cdr3_aa: CASSLEGVSYEQYF
j_call: TRBJ2-3; v_call: TRBV29-1; cdr3_aa: CSVLPPGQETDTQYF
j_call: TRBJ2-3; v_call: TRBV29-1; cdr3_aa: CSVETGRGTDTQYF
j_call: TRBJ2-1; v_call: TRBV6-4; cdr3_aa: CASSDYVYNEQFF
j_call: TRBJ2-3; v_call: TRBV29-1; cdr3_aa: CSVEVLTSADTQYF
j_call: TRBJ2-1; v_call: TRBV11-1; cdr3_aa: CASIRTSGYNEQFF
j_call: TRBJ1-2; v_call: TRBV12-5; cdr3_aa: CASGLDVQAYGYTF
j_call: TRBJ1-4; v_call: TRBV15; cdr3_aa: CATSRSGEGKFF
j_call: TRBJ2-2; v_call: TRBV4-1; cdr3_aa: CASSQDRSVTGELFF
j_call: TRBJ2-1; v_call: TRBV4-3; cdr3_aa: CASSQDSGPFGEQFF
j_call: TRBJ2-1; v_call: TRBV5-1; cdr3_aa: CASSPSGASYNEQFF
j_call: TRBJ2-1; v_call: TRBV7-6; cdr3_aa: CASSPQGYFYNEQFF
j_call: TRBJ1-1; v_call: TRBV12-3/TRBV12-4; cdr3_aa: CASSFVLDTKRTQNTEAFF
j_call: TRBJ2-1; v_call: TRBV7-2; cdr3_aa: CASSSPNRMNEQFF
j_call: TRBJ1-6; v_call: TRBV27; cdr3_aa: CASSPAGAALHF
j_call: TRBJ1-3; v_call: TRBV5-1; cdr3_aa: CASSDGYSGNTIYF
j_call: TRBJ2-5; v_call: TRBV7-9; cdr3_aa: CASSLDRMYQETQYF
j_call: TRBJ2-7; v_call: TRBV29-1; cdr3_aa: CSAVMGYEQYF
j_call: TRBJ2-2; v_call: TRBV10-3; cdr3_aa: CAISDPLAGGVTGELFF
j_call: TRBJ2-5; v_call: TRBV7-2; cdr3_aa: CASSLGLAQWETQYF
j_call: TRBJ2-1; v_call: TRBV7-8; cdr3_aa: CAINRPLAGGHNEQFF
j_call: TRBJ2-7; v_call: TRBV5-1; cdr3_aa: CASSTSGRAYEQYF
j_call: TRBJ1-5; v_call: TRBV7-9; cdr3_aa: CAGSSMAEQPQHF
j_call: TRBJ2-2; v_call: TRBV29-1; cdr3_aa: CSVPGADGDLFF
j_call: TRBJ2-7; v_call: TRBV29-1; cdr3_aa: CSVELYSTGRRYEQYF
j_call: TRBJ1-6; v_call: TRBV7-7; cdr3_aa: CASSYDWNSPLHF
j_call: TRBJ1-1; v_call: TRBV5-6; cdr3_aa: CASSLADSSEAFF
j_call: TRBJ1-1; v_call: TRBV7-9; cdr3_aa: CASSTTNTEAFF
j_call: TRBJ2-5; v_call: TRBV7-3; cdr3_aa: CASSLMRSQETQYF
j_call: TRBJ2-7; v_call: TRBV7-9; cdr3_aa: CASSPAGASEQYF
j_call: TRBJ1-1; v_call: TRBV27; cdr3_aa: CASSPNGQGATEAFF
j_call: TRBJ2-1; v_call: TRBV5-1; cdr3_aa: CASSSPGQGSPGEQFF
j_call: TRBJ2-7; v_call: TRBV19; cdr3_aa: CASSMTGSSYEQYF
j_call: TRBJ2-1; v_call: TRBV19; cdr3_aa: CASSSGTSSYNEQFF
j_call: TRBJ2-3; v_call: TRBV6-2/TRBV6-3; cdr3_aa: CASSSGVRRMQYF
j_call: TRBJ1-1; v_call: TRBV7-8; cdr3_aa: CASSLPPPTANTEAFF
j_call: TRBJ2-7; v_call: TRBV27; cdr3_aa: CASSPGQGGYEQYF
j_call: TRBJ2-1; v_call: TRBV6-6; cdr3_aa: CASSYSNEREGPNEQFF
j_call: TRBJ2-7; v_call: TRBV12-3/TRBV12-4; cdr3_aa: CASSNTGGHEQYF
j_call: TRBJ1-1; v_call: TRBV9; cdr3_aa: CASSGTGKTEAFF
j_call: TRBJ1-2; v_call: TRBV7-2; cdr3_aa: CASSSPDRDRAYYGYTF
j_call: TRBJ2-1; v_call: TRBV6-5; cdr3_aa: CASSSYAQGAREQFF
j_call: TRBJ2-5; v_call: TRBV11-2; cdr3_aa: CASSLGGAGEETQYF
j_call: TRBJ2-1; v_call: TRBV5-1; cdr3_aa: CASSSASGGRDEQFF
j_call: TRBJ1-3; v_call: TRBV2; cdr3_aa: CASSPDSSSTIYF
j_call: TRBJ1-1; v_call: TRBV4-2; cdr3_aa: CASSQDNSPTEAFF
j_call: TRBJ1-1; v_call: TRBV4-1; cdr3_aa: CASSHRSGQSEAFF
j_call: TRBJ1-4; v_call: TRBV28; cdr3_aa: CASSRIADRADEKLFF
j_call: TRBJ2-7; v_call: TRBV12-3/TRBV12-4; cdr3_aa: CASTNRGNSYEQYF
j_call: TRBJ2-1; v_call: TRBV4-1; cdr3_aa: CASSQDWSGRANNEQFF
j_call: TRBJ2-4; v_call: TRBV2; cdr3_aa: CASSDPGSENIQYF
j_call: TRBJ2-1; v_call: TRBV29-1; cdr3_aa: CSVEDWTSNNEQFF
j_call: TRBJ1-1; v_call: TRBV5-5; cdr3_aa: CASRYGTQTEAFF
j_call: TRBJ2-7; v_call: TRBV5-6; cdr3_aa: CASSLDRLSYEQYF
j_call: TRBJ1-1; v_call: TRBV5-1; cdr3_aa: CASSLMPGQGITDTEAFF
j_call: TRBJ1-1; v_call: TRBV29-1; cdr3_aa: CSAKWGPEAFF
j_call: TRBJ2-7; v_call: TRBV20-1; cdr3_aa: CSARDRPSDYEQYF
j_call: TRBJ2-4; v_call: TRBV5-1; cdr3_aa: CASSFDVGNIQYF